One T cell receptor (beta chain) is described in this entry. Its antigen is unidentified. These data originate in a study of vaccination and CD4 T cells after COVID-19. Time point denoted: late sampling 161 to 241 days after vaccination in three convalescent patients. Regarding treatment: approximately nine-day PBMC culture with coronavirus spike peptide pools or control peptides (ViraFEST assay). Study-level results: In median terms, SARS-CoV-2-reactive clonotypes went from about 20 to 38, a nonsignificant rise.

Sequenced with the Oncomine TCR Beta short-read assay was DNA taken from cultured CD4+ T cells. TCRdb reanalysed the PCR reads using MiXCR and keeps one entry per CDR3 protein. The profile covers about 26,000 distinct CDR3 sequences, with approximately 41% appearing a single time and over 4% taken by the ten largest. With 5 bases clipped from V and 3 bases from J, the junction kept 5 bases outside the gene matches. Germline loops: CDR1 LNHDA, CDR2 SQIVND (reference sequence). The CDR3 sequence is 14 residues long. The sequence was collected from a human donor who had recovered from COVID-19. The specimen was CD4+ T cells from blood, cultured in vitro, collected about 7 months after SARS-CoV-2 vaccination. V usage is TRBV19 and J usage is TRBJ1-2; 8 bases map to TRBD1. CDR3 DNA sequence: TGTGCCAGTAGTTCGACAGGGGAGTACTATGGCTACACCTTC. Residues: CASSSTGEYYGYTF. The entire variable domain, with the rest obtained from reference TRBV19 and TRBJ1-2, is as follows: DGGITQSPKYLFRKEGQNVTLSCEQNLNHDAMYWYRQDPGQGLRLIYYSQIVNDFQKGDIAEGYSVSREKKESFPLTVTSAQKNPTAFYLCASSSTGEYYGYTFGSGTRLTVV.